These 28 T cell receptor beta chains were all obtained from the same sample, sequenced in a study of T cells expressing NK-cell markers. Reanalyzing the 5' RACE reads, TCRdb keeps one entry per CDR3 protein, without DNA. Recorded for this sample: roughly 160,000 distinct CDR3 sequences. The sequenced sample consisted of blood T cells: a sorted CD56 or NKG2C T cell subset, CD4+ or CD8+ T cells, or bulk PBMC T cells (not recorded which). The source is a man aged 18-69 years in good health.

This rearrangement joins TRBV12-3 or TRBV12-4 to TRBJ1-2; checking the TCRdb D call of TRBD1 is not possible without DNA. This CDR3 has 14 amino acids. CDR3 amino acids: CASRDEDRGYGYTF.

The rearrangement joins TRBV5-1 to TRBJ1-5. The CDR3 totals 13 residues. Germline V gives CDR1 SGHRS, CDR2 YFSETQ. CDR3 region: CASSWTINQPQHF.

The chain links TRBV6-5 to TRBJ2-1; TCRdb names TRBD2, which stays unverified in the absence of DNA. The CDR3 loop spans 15 amino acids. The germline V gene has CDR1 MNHEY and CDR2 SVGAGI. CDR3 region: CASSNRDWSYNEQFF.

The chain combines TRBV11-2 with TRBJ1-6. The CDR3 extends over 17 amino acids. Germline loops: CDR1 SGHAT, CDR2 FQNNGV. CDR3 amino acids: CASSLGFSASYNSPLHF.

The CDR3 loop is CASSVVTGTPNTGELFF. V usage is TRBV9 and J usage is TRBJ2-2; TCRdb's D call, TRBD1, is unchecked because there is no DNA. The CDR3 totals 17 residues. Germline CDR1 and CDR2: SGDLS and YYNGEE.

The genes are TRBV12-3 or TRBV12-4 and TRBJ2-5. CDR3 length: 11 residues. CDR3 sequence: CASTFKETQYF.

The V gene is TRBV3-1, the J gene TRBJ2-1; TCRdb calls TRBD2, which cannot be checked without DNA. This CDR3 is built from 18 residues. From germline, CDR1 is LGHDT and CDR2 YNNKEL (reference sequence). The CDR3 loop reads CASSQSPTSGGLYNEQFF.

The chain has TRBV28 and TRBJ2-4; TCRdb indicates TRBD2, and absent DNA this call remains unverified. The length of the CDR3 is 15 residues. Germline CDR1 MDHEN, CDR2 SYDVKM. CDR3 residues: CASSFRDSGGDIQYF.

The chain links TRBV2 to TRBJ2-5; there is no DNA to check the TCRdb D call of TRBD2. The germline CDR1 and CDR2 sequences are SNHLY and FYNNEI. The CDR3 is 16 amino acids. The CDR3: CASSEEASGGGETQYF.

The J gene is TRBJ1-1, the V gene TRBV12-3 or TRBV12-4. This CDR3 comprises 19 residues. This CDR3 reads CASSLLFLDDIHLNTEAFF.

V and J are TRBV30 and TRBJ2-1; TCRdb's D call, TRBD2, is unchecked because there is no DNA. The length of the CDR3 is 15 residues. CDR1 is GTSNPN, CDR2 SVGIG, per germline (reference sequence). The CDR3 region is CAWSVNSGGYNEQFF.

The CDR3 protein is CASSVGRGVQYF. The chain has TRBV25-1 and TRBJ2-4; as DNA is missing, the TRBD1 call by TCRdb cannot be tested. The CDR3 spans 12 residues. CDR1 MGHDK and CDR2 SYGVNS come from the germline V gene.

This sequence joins TRBV6-1 and TRBJ2-7; the TCRdb D gene call, TRBD1, has no DNA to confirm it. CDR1 and CDR2 from the germline V gene are MNHNS and SASEGT. CDR3 length: 15 residues. The CDR3 spells CASKMGQGSLYEQYF.

V and J are TRBV5-4 and TRBJ2-5; TCRdb designates TRBD2, a call that cannot be tested without DNA. The CDR3 is made up of 15 amino acids. CDR1 is SGHNT and CDR2 is YYREEE in the germline V gene (reference sequence). The CDR3 protein is CASSSPGLAGGTQYF.

The chain uses TRBV5-1 and TRBJ2-2; the D call of TRBD1 rests on TCRdb alone, since no DNA is present to check it. The CDR3 contains 15 residues. The germline V gene has CDR1 SGHRS and CDR2 YFSETQ. The CDR3 loop is CASRSTGANTGELFF.

The chain is built from TRBV7-9 and TRBJ2-3; TCRdb calls TRBD2, which cannot be checked without DNA. The CDR3 totals 15 residues. From germline, CDR1 is SEHNR and CDR2 FQNEAQ (reference sequence). The CDR3 here is CASSPGTRHVDTQYF.

CDR3 in amino acids: CASSLSRFYTDTQYF. The V gene is TRBV7-2, the J gene TRBJ2-3. Germline V gene lookup returns CDR1 SGHTA and CDR2 FQGNSA. The CDR3 runs to 15 residues.

This chain connects TRBV9 to TRBJ2-2; with no DNA, the TCRdb D assignment of TRBD2 cannot be verified. This CDR3 contains 16 residues. Germline assignment: CDR1 SGDLS and CDR2 YYNGEE. The CDR3 region is CASSVSGGRQTGELFF.

The rearrangement joins TRBV20-1 to TRBJ2-3; without DNA, the TCRdb call of TRBD1 cannot be checked. Germline V gene sequence: CDR1 DFQATT, CDR2 SNEGSKA (reference sequence). There are 16 residues in the CDR3. CDR3 in amino acids: CSARAWPRRGTDTQYF.

J is TRBJ2-5 and V is TRBV9; the TCRdb call, TRBD2, lacks DNA for checking. This CDR3 contains 19 residues. Germline CDR1 SGDLS, CDR2 YYNGEE. This CDR3 reads CASSVARDTIAGGQETQYF.

The chain employs TRBV12-5 and TRBJ1-3. This CDR3 contains 14 residues. CDR1 is LGHNT, CDR2 FRNRAP, per germline. The CDR3 loop is CASGFPGGGNTIYF.

The V call is TRBV20-1, the J call TRBJ2-3; the D gene TCRdb calls, TRBD1, cannot be checked with no DNA. Germline V gene sequence: CDR1 DFQATT, CDR2 SNEGSKA (reference sequence). This CDR3 is built from 16 residues. CDR3 loop: CSARGAFGGGTDTQYF.

J is TRBJ1-2 and V is TRBV4-1. The CDR3 is made up of 14 amino acids. CDR1 is MGHRA and CDR2 is YSYEKL in the germline V gene. The CDR3 spells CASSQKSGNYGYTF.

V and J are TRBV3-1 and TRBJ2-1. Germline CDR1 LGHDT, CDR2 YNNKEL (reference sequence). The CDR3 extends over 18 amino acids. CDR3 loop: CASSQESGAGVLYNEQFF.

The chain carries TRBV19 and TRBJ1-5; the D gene TCRdb calls, TRBD1, cannot be checked with no DNA. The germline V gene has CDR1 LNHDA and CDR2 SQIVND (reference sequence). CDR3 length: 13 amino acids. CDR3 loop: CASLPGGEQPQHF.

The J gene is TRBJ2-7, the V gene TRBV7-2. CDR3 length: 16 amino acids. CDR1 SGHTA and CDR2 FQGNSA come from the germline V gene. This CDR3 reads CASSLEAWTPSYEQYF.

The rearrangement links TRBV7-2 to TRBJ2-3; no DNA is available, so the TRBD2 call from TCRdb remains unchecked. Germline CDR1 is SGHTA and CDR2 is FQGNSA. The CDR3 has 13 amino acids. The CDR3 sequence: CASSLEGPDTQYF. The full variable domain, with the rest looked up from reference TRBV7-2 and TRBJ2-3, is GAGVSQSPSNKVTEKGKDVELRCDPISGHTALYWYRQSLGQGLEFLIYFQGNSAPDKSGLPSDRFSAERTGGSVSTLTIQRTQQEDSAVYLCASSLEGPDTQYFGPGTRLTVL.

The chain employs TRBV7-9 and TRBJ2-1; the TCRdb D gene call, TRBD2, has no DNA to confirm it. CDR1 SEHNR and CDR2 FQNEAQ come from the germline V gene (reference sequence). The CDR3 totals 13 residues. Here the CDR3 reads CASSSDLYNEQFF.